A selection of T cell receptor beta chains follows, all from one sample in a study of siplizumab effects on memory and regulatory T cells. The assay was immunoSEQ multiplex PCR, and TCRdb's table has in-frame clones only and misses some. The sample holds more than 75,000 clones, 95% to 97% seen once. Input material: naive CD4+ T cells sorted from blood. Every receptor here comes from a human donor in good health. Each CDR3 is given with its conserved first and last residue. Fields, in order: V gene, CDR3 protein.

V gene: TRBV7-2; CDR3 protein: CASSLGLGSGRSTDTQYF
V gene: TRBV7-3; CDR3 protein: CASSLTSGGAYNEQFF
V gene: TRBV19; CDR3 protein: CASSDRGRRTEAFF
V gene: TRBV4-1; CDR3 protein: CASSQTGMGEETQYF
V gene: TRBV4-1; CDR3 protein: CASSQGFIRGGDEQYF
V gene: TRBV4-3; CDR3 protein: CASRGKGFGTEAFF
V gene: TRBV7-9; CDR3 protein: CASSLGHYEAFF
V gene: TRBV6-5; CDR3 protein: CASSYWGSDYGYTF
V gene: TRBV6-6; CDR3 protein: CASSPVRVPQGEQFF
V gene: TRBV10-3; CDR3 protein: CAISEPPGGETQYF
V gene: TRBV5-1; CDR3 protein: CASSPGLAGGPTDTQYF
V gene: TRBV7-9; CDR3 protein: CASSLTENTEAFF
V gene: TRBV15; CDR3 protein: CATSRVGGPYNEQFF
V gene: TRBV28; CDR3 protein: CASSLSFRGDGYTF
V gene: TRBV27; CDR3 protein: CASSLEGGAEQYF
V gene: TRBV6-1; CDR3 protein: CASWDGRISYEQYF
V gene: TRBV15; CDR3 protein: CATSRASAGEAFF
V gene: TRBV30; CDR3 protein: CAWSVAGGTDTQYF
V gene: TRBV10-3; CDR3 protein: CAIGTQGGDTDTQYF
V gene: TRBV18; CDR3 protein: CASSPPGGFNGYTF
V gene: TRBV5-1; CDR3 protein: CASSLGSSGRGTEAFF
V gene: TRBV13; CDR3 protein: CASRADTYSNQPQHF
V gene: TRBV6-1; CDR3 protein: CASRRNTATNEKLFF
V gene: TRBV15; CDR3 protein: CATSEGSRSGEKLFF
V gene: TRBV10-3; CDR3 protein: CAIQAGQGDTQYF
V gene: TRBV7-2; CDR3 protein: CASSLNRVDTQYF
V gene: TRBV19; CDR3 protein: CASSGRQGPYEQYF
V gene: TRBV11-2; CDR3 protein: CASSLFTGRETQYF
V gene: TRBV23-1; CDR3 protein: CASATTGTLHF
V gene: TRBV4-1; CDR3 protein: CASSQDSPRPLLRNQPQHF
V gene: TRBV11-3; CDR3 protein: CASSLQAGRDTQYF
V gene: TRBV7-9; CDR3 protein: CASSLRGETQYF
V gene: TRBV28; CDR3 protein: CATHEGGSYEQYF
V gene: TRBV18; CDR3 protein: CASSPGAANTIYF
V gene: TRBV2; CDR3 protein: CASDSGGGLNEQFF